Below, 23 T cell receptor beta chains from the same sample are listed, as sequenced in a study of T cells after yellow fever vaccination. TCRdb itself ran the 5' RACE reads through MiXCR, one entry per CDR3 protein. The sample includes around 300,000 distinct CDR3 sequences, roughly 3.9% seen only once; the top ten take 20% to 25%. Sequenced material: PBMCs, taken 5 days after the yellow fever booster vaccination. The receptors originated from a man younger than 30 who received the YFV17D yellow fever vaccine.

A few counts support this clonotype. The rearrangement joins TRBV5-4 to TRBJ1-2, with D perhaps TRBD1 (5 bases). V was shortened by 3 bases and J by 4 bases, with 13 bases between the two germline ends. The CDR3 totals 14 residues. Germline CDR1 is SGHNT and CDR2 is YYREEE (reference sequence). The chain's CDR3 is CASSSPTGLYGYTF. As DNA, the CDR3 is TGTGCCAGCAGCTCCCCAACAGGACTCTATGGCTACACCTTC.

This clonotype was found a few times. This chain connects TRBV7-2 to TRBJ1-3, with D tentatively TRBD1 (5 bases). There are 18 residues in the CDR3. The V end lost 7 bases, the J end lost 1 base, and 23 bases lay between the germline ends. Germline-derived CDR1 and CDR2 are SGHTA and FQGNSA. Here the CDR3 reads CASTLPLRGVTSGNTIYF. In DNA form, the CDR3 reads TGTGCCAGCACCCTACCTCTTCGGGGGGTTACTTCTGGAAACACCATATATTTT.

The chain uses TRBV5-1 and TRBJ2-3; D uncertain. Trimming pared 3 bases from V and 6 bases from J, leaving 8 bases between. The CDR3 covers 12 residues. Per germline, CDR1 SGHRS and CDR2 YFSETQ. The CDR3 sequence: CASSSGFDTQYF. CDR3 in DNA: TGCGCCAGCAGCTCTGGTTTCGATACGCAGTATTTT.

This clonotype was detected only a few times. CDR3 bases: TGTGCCAGCGATCCAAGTAGCGGGGTCACAGATACGCAGTATTTT. Translation: CASDPSSGVTDTQYF. The chain employs TRBV9 and TRBJ2-3; 8 bases match TRBD2. The CDR3 spans 15 residues. V dropped 7 bases and J dropped 2; count of bases not matched to a gene: 9. Germline lookup yields CDR1 SGDLS and CDR2 YYNGEE.

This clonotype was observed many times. The CDR3 DNA is TGCGCCAGCAGCCAAGATCTTGCCACCATATATTTT. It specifies CASSQDLATIYF. The chain couples TRBV4-1 to TRBJ1-3, with D unclear. The CDR3 sequence is 12 residues long. The V gene's germline CDR1 is MGHRA and CDR2 YSYEKL. V was pared by 0 bases and J by 9 bases, with 6 bases between.

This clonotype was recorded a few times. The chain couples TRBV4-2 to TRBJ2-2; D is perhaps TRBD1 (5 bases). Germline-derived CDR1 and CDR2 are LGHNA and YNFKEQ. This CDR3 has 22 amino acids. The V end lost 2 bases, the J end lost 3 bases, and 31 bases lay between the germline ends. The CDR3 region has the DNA TGTGCCAGCAGCCAACCAAGGGGTTATATTACAGGCTTAGGATCGCACACCGGGGAGCTGTTTTTT. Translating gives CASSQPRGYITGLGSHTGELFF.

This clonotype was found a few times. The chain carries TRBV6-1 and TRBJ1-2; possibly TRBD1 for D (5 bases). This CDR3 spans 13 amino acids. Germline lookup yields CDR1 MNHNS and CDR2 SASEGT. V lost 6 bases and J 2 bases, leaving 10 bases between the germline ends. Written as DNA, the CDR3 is TGTGCCAGCAGAACGAGACAGAACTATGGCTACACCTTC. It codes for CASRTRQNYGYTF.

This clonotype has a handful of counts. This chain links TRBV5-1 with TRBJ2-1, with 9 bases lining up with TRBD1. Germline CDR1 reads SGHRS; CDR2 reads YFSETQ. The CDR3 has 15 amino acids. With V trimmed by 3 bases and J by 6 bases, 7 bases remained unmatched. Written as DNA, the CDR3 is TGCGCCAGCAGCTCGGGACAGGGAGTCCCCAATGAGCAGTTCTTC. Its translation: CASSSGQGVPNEQFF.

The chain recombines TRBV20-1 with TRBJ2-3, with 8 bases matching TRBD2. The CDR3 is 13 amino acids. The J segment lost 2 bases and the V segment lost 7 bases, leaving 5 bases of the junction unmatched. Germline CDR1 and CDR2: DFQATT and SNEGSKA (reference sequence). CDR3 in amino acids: CSGSGGNTDTQYF. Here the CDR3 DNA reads TGCAGTGGATCGGGGGGGAACACAGATACGCAGTATTTT.

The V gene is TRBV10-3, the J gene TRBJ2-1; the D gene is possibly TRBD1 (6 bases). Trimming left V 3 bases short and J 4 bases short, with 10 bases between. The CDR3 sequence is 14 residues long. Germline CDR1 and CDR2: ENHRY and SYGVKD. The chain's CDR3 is CAISDRTVYNEQFF. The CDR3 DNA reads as TGTGCCATCAGTGATAGGACAGTTTACAATGAGCAGTTCTTC.

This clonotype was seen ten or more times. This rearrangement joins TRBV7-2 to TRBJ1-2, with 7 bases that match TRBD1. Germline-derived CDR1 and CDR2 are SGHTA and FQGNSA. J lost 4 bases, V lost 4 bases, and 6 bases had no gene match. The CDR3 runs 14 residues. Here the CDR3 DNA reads TGTGCCAGCAGCTCACGACAGGGCTTCTATGGCTACACCTTC. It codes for CASSSRQGFYGYTF.

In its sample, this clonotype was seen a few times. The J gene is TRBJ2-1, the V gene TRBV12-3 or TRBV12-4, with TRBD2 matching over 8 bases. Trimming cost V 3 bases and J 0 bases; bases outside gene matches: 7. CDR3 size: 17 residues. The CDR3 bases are TGTGCCAGCAGTTTTACGGGGGGGGGATACTCCTACAATGAGCAGTTCTTC. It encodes CASSFTGGGYSYNEQFF.

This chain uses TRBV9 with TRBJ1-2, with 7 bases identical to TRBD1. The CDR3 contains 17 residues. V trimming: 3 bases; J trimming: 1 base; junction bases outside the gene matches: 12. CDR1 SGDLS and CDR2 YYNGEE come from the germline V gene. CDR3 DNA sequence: TGTGCCAGCAGCGCGTCGATCCACAGGGGAAGTAACTATGGCTACACCTTC. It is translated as CASSASIHRGSNYGYTF.

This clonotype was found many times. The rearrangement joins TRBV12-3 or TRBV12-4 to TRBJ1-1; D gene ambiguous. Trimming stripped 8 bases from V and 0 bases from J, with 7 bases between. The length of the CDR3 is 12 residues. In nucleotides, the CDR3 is TGTGCCAGCGAGACGGTGAACACTGAAGCTTTCTTT. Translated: CASETVNTEAFF.

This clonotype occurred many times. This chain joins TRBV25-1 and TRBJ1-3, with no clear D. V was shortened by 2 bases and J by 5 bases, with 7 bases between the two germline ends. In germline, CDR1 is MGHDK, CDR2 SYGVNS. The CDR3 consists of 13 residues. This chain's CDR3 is CASSEPLRNTIYF. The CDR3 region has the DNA TGTGCCAGCAGTGAACCGCTCCGAAACACCATATATTTT.

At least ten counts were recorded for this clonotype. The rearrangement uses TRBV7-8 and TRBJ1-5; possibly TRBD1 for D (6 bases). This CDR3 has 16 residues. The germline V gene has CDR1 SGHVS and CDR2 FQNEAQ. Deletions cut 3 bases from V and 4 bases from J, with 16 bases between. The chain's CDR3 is CASSFRQGSLNQPQHF. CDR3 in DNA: TGTGCCAGCAGCTTCCGCCAGGGGAGTTTGAATCAGCCCCAGCATTTT. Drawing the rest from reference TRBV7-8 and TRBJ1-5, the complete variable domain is GAGVSQSPRYKVAKRGQDVALRCDPISGHVSLFWYQQALGQGPEFLTYFQNEAQLDKSGLPSDRFFAERPEGSVSTLKIQRTQQEDSAVYLCASSFRQGSLNQPQHFGDGTRLSIL.

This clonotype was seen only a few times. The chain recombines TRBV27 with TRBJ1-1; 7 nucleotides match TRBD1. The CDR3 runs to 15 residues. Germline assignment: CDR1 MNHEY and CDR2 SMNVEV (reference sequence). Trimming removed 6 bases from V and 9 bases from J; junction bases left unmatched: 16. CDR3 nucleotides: TGTGCCAGCAGGCCACAGGGGTGGCGGTCTCTGAAAGCTTTCTTT. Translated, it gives CASRPQGWRSLKAFF.

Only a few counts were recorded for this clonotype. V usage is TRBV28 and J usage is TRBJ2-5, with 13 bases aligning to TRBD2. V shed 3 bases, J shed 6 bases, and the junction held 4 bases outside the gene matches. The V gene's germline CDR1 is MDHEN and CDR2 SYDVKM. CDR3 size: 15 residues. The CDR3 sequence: CASSFTSGGEKTQYF. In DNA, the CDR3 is TGTGCCAGCAGTTTTACTAGCGGGGGGGAAAAGACCCAGTACTTC.

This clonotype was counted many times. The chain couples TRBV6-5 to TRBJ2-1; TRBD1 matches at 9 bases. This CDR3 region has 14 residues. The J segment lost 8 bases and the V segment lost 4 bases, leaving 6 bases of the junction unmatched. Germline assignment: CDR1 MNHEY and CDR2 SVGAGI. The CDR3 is CASSSSDRGHEQFF. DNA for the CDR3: TGTGCCAGCAGTTCATCGGACAGGGGCCATGAGCAGTTCTTC.

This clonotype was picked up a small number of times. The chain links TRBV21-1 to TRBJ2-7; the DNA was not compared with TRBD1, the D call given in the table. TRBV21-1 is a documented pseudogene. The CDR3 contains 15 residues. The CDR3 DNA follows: TGTGCCAGCAGCACTTACGAGAGGGGGACAGGGGGCCGGAACTTC. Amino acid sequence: CASSTYERGTGGRNF.

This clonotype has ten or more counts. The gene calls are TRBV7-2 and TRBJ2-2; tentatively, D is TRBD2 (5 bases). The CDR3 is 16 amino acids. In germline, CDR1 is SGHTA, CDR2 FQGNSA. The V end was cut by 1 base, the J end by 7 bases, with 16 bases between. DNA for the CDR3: TGTGCCAGCAGCTTAGAGAGGGTAGAAAACGGCGGGGAGCTGTTTTTT. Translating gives CASSLERVENGGELFF.

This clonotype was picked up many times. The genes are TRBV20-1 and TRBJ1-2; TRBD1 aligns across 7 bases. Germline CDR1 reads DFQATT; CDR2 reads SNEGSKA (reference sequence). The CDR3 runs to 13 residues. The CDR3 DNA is TGCACGGCCCCGACAGGGATTGGCTATGGCTACACCTTC. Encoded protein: CTAPTGIGYGYTF.

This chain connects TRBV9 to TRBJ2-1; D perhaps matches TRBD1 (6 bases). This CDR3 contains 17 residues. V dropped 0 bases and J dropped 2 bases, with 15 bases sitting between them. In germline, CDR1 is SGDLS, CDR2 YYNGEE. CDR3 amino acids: CASSVVAGTYPYNEQFF. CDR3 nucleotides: TGTGCCAGCAGCGTAGTGGCAGGGACATATCCCTACAATGAGCAGTTCTTC.